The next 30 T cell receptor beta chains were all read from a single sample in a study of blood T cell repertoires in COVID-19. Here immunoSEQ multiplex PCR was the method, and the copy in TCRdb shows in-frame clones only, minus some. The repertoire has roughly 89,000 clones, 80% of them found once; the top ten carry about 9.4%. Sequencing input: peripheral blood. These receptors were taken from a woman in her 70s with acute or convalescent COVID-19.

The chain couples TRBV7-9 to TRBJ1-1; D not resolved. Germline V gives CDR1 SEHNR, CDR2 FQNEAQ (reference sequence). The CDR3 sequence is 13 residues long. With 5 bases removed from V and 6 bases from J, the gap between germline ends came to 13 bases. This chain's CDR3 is CASSLREPSEAFF. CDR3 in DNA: TGTGCCAGCAGCCTCCGGGAGCCGTCTGAAGCTTTCTTT.

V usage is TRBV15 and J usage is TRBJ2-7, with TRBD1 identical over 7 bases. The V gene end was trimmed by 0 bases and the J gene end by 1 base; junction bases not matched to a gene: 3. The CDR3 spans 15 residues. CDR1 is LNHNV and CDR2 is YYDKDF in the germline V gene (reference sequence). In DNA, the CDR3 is TGTGCCACCAGCAGAGATATGGGACAGTCCTACGAGCAGTACTTC. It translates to CATSRDMGQSYEQYF.

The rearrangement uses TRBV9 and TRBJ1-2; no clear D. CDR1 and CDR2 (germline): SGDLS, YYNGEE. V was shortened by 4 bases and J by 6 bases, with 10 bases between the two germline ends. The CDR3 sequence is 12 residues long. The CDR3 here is CASSSLRDGYTF. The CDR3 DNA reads TGTGCCAGCAGCTCTCTTCGGGATGGCTACACCTTC.

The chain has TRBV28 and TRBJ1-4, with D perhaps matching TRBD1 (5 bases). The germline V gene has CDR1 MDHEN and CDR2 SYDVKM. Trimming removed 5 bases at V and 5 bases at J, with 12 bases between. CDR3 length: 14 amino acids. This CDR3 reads CASSTTVPNEKLFF. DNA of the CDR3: TGTGCCAGCAGTACGACAGTCCCAAATGAAAAACTGTTTTTT.

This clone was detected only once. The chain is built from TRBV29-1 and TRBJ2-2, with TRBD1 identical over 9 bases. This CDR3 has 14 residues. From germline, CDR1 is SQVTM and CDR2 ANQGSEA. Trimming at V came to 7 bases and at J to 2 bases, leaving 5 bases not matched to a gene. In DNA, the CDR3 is TGCAGCGCGGGGACAGGGCTTAACACCGGGGAGCTGTTTTTT. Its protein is CSAGTGLNTGELFF.

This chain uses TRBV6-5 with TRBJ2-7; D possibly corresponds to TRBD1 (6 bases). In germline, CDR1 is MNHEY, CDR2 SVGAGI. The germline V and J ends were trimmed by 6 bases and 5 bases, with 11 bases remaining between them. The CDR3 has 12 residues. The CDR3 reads CASSNRANEQYF. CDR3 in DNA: TGTGCCAGCAGCAACAGGGCTAACGAGCAGTACTTC.

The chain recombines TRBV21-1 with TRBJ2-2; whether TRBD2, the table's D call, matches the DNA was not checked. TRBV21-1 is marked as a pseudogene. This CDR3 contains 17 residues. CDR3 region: CASTPPREPRDTGELFF. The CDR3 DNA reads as TGTGCCAGCACCCCACCCCGTGAGCCGAGGGACACCGGGGAGCTGTTTTTT.

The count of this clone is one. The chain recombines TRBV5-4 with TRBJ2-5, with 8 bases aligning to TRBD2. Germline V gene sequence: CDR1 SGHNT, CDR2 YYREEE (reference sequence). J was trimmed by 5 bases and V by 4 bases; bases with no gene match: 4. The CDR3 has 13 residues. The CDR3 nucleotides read TGTGCCAGCAGCCTAGGACTAGCTGAGACCCAGTACTTC. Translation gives CASSLGLAETQYF.

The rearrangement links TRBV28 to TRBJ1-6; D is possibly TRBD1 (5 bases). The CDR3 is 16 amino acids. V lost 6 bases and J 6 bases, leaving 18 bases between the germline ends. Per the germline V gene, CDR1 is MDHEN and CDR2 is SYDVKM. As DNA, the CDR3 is TGTGCCAGCAGCCTGACCCTTGACAGACCTAATTCACCCCTCCACTTT. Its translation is CASSLTLDRPNSPLHF.

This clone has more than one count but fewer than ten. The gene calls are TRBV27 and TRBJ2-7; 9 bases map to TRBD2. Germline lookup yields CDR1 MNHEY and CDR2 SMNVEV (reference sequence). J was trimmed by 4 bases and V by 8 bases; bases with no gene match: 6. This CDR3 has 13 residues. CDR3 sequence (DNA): TGTGCCAGCCGGGAGAGCGGGAGGTACGAGCAGTACTTC. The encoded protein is CASRESGRYEQYF.

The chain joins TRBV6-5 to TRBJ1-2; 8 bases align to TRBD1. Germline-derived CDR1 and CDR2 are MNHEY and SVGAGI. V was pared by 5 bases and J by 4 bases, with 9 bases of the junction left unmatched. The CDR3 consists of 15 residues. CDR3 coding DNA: TGTGCCAGCAGTACCCGGACAGGGTTCTCCTATGGCTACACCTTC. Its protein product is CASSTRTGFSYGYTF.

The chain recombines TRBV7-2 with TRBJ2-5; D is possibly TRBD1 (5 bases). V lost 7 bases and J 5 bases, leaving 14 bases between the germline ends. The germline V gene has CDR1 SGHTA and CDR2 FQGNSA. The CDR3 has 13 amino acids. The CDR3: CASNQGIVETQYF. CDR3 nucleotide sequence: TGTGCCAGCAATCAGGGTATAGTGGAGACCCAGTACTTC.

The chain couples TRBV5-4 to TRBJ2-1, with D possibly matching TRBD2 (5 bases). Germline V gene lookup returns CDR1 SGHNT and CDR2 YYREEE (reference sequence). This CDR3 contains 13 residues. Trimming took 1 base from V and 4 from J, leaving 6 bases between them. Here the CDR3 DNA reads TGTGCCAGCAGCTTGTCGGGGTACAATGAGCAGTTCTTC. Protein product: CASSLSGYNEQFF.

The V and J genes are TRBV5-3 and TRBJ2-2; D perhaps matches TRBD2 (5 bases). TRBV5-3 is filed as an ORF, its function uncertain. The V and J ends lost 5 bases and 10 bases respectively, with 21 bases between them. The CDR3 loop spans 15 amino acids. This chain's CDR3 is CARSSDRGREEELFF. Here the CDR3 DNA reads TGTGCCAGAAGTTCTGATCGGGGAAGGGAAGAGGAGCTGTTTTTT.

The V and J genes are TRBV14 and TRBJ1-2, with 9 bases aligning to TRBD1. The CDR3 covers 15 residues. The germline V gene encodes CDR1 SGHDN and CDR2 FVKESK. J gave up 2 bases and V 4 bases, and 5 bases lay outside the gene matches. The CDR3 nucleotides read TGTGCCAGCAGCCTCCCCGGGACAGGGAACTATGGCTACACCTTC. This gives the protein CASSLPGTGNYGYTF.

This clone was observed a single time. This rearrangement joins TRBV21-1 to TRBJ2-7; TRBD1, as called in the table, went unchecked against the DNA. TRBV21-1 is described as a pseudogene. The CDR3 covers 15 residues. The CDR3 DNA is TGTGCCAGCAGCAAAGAGAGGACAGGTTCTTACGAGCAGTACTTC. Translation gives CASSKERTGSYEQYF.

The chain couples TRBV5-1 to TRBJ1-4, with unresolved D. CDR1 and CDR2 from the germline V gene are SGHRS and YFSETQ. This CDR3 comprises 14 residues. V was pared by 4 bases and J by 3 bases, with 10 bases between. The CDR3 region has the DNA TGCGCCAGCAGCGGGGAGTGGGCTAATGAAAAACTGTTTTTT. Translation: CASSGEWANEKLFF.

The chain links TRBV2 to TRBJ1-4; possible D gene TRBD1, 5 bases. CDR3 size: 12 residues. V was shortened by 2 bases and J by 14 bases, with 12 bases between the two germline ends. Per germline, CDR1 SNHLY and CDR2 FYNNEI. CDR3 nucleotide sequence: TGTGCCAGCAGTGAAAGGCGGACAATCCTGTTTTTT. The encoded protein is CASSERRTILFF.

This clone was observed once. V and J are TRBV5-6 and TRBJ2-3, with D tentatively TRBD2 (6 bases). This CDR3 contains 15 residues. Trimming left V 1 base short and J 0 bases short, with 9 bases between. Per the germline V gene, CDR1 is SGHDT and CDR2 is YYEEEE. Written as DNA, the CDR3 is TGTGCCAGCAGCTTGAGAGGGACTAGCACAGATACGCAGTATTTT. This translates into CASSLRGTSTDTQYF.

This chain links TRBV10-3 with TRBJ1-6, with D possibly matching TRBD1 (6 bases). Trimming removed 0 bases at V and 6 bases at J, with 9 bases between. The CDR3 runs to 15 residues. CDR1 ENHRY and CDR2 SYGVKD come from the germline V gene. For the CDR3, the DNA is TGTGCCATCAGTGAGTCGGGGGCTGGTAATTCACCCCTCCACTTT. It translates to CAISESGAGNSPLHF.

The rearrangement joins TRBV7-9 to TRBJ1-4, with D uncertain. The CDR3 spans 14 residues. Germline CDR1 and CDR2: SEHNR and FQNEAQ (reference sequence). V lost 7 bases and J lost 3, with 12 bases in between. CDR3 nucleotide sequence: TGTGCCAGCAACGATAGATTAGCTAATGAAAAACTGTTTTTT. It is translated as CASNDRLANEKLFF.

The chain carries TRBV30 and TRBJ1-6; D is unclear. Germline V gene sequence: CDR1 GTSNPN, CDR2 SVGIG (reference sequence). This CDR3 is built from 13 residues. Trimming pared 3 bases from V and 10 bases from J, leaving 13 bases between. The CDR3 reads CAWSGSGYSPLHF. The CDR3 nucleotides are TGTGCCTGGAGCGGAAGCGGGTACTCACCCCTCCACTTT.

The CDR3 spells CASSEGDRVTEAFF. CDR3 nucleotide sequence: TGTGCCAGCAGTGAAGGTGACAGGGTCACTGAAGCTTTCTTT. This chain connects TRBV2 to TRBJ1-1; 7 bases line up with TRBD1. Per germline, CDR1 SNHLY and CDR2 FYNNEI. With V trimmed by 1 base and J by 4 bases, 3 bases remained unmatched. This CDR3 region has 14 residues.

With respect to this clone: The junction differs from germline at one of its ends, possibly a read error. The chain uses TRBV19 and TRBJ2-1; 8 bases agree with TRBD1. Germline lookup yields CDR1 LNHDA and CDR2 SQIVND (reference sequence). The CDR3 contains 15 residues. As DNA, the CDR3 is TGTGCCACGGCTACTGAGGACAGGGCCTACATTGAGCAGTTCTTC. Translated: CATATEDRAYIEQFF.

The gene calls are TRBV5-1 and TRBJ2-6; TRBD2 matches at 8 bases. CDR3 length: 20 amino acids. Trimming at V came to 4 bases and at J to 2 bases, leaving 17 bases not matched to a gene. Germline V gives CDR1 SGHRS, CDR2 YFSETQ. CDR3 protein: CASSPLRGTGTRAGANVLTF. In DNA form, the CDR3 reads TGCGCCAGCAGCCCCTTGAGAGGGACGGGGACTAGGGCTGGGGCCAACGTCCTGACTTTC.

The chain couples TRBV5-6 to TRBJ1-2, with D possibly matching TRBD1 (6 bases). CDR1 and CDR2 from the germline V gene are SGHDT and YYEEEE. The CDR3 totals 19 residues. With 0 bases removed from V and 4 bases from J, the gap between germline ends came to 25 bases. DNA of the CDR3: TGTGCCAGCAGCTTGGAGGCAGGGGTACTTCCGACCAGCCCCTATGGCTACACCTTC. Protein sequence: CASSLEAGVLPTSPYGYTF.

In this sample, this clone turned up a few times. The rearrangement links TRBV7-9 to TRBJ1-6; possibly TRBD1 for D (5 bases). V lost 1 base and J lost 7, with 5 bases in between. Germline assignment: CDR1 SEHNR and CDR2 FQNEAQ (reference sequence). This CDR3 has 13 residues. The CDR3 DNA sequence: TGTGCCAGCAGCTTAGAGGGGAATTCACCCCTCCACTTT. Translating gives CASSLEGNSPLHF.

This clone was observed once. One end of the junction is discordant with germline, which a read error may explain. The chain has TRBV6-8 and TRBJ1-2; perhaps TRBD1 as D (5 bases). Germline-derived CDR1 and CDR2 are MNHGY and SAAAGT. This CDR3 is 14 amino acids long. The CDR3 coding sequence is TGCGACCTACCCAGGGTCATCAACCGCTATGGCTACACCTTC. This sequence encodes CDLPRVINRYGYTF.

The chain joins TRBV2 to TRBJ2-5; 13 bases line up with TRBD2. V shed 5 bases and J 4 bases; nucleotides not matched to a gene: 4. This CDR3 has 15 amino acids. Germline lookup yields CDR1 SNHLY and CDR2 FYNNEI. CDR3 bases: TGTGCCAGCAGTCCGGGACTAGCGGGGTCAGAGACCCAGTACTTC. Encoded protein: CASSPGLAGSETQYF.

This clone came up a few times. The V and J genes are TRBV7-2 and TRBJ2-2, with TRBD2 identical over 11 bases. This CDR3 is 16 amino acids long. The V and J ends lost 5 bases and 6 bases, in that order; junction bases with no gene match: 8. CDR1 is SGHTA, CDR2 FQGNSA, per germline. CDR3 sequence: CASSLTSGGAAGELFF. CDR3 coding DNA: TGTGCCAGCAGCCTTACTAGCGGGGGCGCCGCCGGGGAGCTGTTTTTT.